This T cell receptor beta chain emerged from a study of PD-L1 blockade in urothelial cancer. Whole-study context: Atezolizumab (1,200 mg intravenously every 3 weeks) began around 2014 for patients. Peripheral blood specimens exhibited a median yield of around 130,000 T cells.

Stated time point: pretreatment peripheral blood. Patients yielded 1 to 8 samples each, pretreatment and on-treatment. Study-level results: Lower pretreatment blood TCR clonality, under the median, predicted better survival, researchers reported.

This CDR3 is built from 15 residues. The germline V and J ends were trimmed by 7 bases and 3 bases, with 15 bases remaining between them. Germline CDR1 and CDR2: SEHNR and FQNEAQ (reference sequence). A word on this clone: Its antigen is unidentified.

The repertoire was sequenced with immunoSEQ multiplex PCR; TCRdb's copy has only in-frame clones and lacks some. The repertoire includes approximately 39,000 clones, around four fifths of them detected once, and approximately 14% sits in the top ten. This chain connects TRBV7-9 to TRBJ2-2; tentatively, D is TRBD2 (5 bases). Material: PBMCs, obtained around atezolizumab (anti-PD-L1) treatment. The source of this sequence is a man older than 75 with urothelial cancer. CDR3: CASTPWEIDTGELFF. In DNA, the CDR3 is TGTGCCAGCACCCCATGGGAGATCGACACCGGGGAGCTGTTTTTT.